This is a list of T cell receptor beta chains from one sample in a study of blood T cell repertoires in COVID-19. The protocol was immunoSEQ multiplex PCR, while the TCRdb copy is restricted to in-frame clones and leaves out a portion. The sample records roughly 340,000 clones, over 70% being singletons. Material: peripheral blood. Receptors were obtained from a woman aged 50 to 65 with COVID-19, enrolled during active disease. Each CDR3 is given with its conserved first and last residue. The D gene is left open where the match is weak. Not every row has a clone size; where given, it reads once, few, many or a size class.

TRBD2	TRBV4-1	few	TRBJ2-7	CASSQASGRLSYEQYF	TGCGCCAGCAGCCAGGCTAGCGGGAGATTGTCCTACGAGCAGTACTTC
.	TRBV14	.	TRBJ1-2	CASSLSGTLYGYTF	TGTGCCAGCAGCCTCTCCGGGACACTCTATGGCTACACCTTC
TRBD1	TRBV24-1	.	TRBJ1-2	CATSVPGQGSYGYTF	TGTGCCACCAGTGTGCCGGGACAGGGGTCCTATGGCTACACCTTC
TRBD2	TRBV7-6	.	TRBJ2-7	CASSLGVASGRLYEQYF	TGTGCCAGCAGCTTAGGAGTCGCTAGCGGGAGGTTATACGAGCAGTACTTC
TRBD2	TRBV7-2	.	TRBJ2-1	CASSLNPSGVGEQFF	TGTGCCAGCAGCTTAAACCCTAGCGGGGTGGGTGAGCAGTTCTTC
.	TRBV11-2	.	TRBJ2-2	CASSPRWNTGELFF	TGTGCCAGCAGCCCGAGATGGAACACCGGGGAGCTGTTTTTT
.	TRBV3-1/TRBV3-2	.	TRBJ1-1	CASSQVKPVTEAFF	TGTGCCAGCAGCCAAGTTAAGCCTGTCACTGAAGCTTTCTTT
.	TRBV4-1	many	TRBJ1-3	CASSQDLTAGDTIYF	TGCGCCAGCAGCCAAGATTTGACAGCTGGAGACACCATATATTTT
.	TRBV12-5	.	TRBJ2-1	CASGLGLSSYNEQFF	TGTGCTAGTGGTTTGGGACTCTCTTCCTACAATGAGCAGTTCTTC
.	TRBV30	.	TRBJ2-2	CAWSRGDSANTGELFF	TGTGCCTGGAGCCGCGGGGACTCAGCGAACACCGGGGAGCTGTTTTTT
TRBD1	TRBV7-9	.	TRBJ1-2	CASSLHAGGDNYGYTF	TGTGCCAGCAGCTTACACGCAGGGGGCGATAACTATGGCTACACCTTC
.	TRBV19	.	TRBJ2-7	CASSERGYEQYF	TGTGCCAGTAGTGAGAGAGGCTACGAGCAGTACTTC
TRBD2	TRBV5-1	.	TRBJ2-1	CASSLGSSSGRNGGFF	TGCGCCAGCAGCTTGGGCAGCTCTAGCGGGAGGAACGGTGGGTTCTTC
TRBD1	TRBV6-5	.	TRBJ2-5	CASSYSLTGASETQYF	TGTGCCAGCAGTTACTCGCTCACAGGGGCTTCAGAGACCCAGTACTTC
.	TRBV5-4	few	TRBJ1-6	CASSGGTDNSPLHF	TGTGCCAGCAGCGGCGGGACTGATAATTCACCCCTCCACTTT
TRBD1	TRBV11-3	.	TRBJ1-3	CASSLGQGSLRSGDTIYF	TGTGCCAGCAGCTTGGGACAGGGGTCGTTGAGGAGCGGGGACACCATATATTTT
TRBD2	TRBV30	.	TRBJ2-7	CAWSSTRTSGGYEQYF	TGTGCCTGGAGTTCCACTCGGACTAGCGGGGGTTACGAGCAGTACTTC
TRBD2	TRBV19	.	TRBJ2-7	CASSIAGGSSYEQYF	TGTGCCAGTAGTATAGCGGGAGGTAGCTCCTACGAGCAGTACTTC
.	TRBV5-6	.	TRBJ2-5	CASSPSRRETQYF	TGTGCCAGCAGCCCCTCGCGCAGGGAGACCCAGTACTTC
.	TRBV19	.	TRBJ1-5	CASSLGRSGWAPQHF	TGTGCCAGTAGCCTCGGCAGGTCGGGGTGGGCGCCCCAGCATTTT
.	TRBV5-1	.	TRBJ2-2	CASSLGTSYPPGELFF	TGCGCCAGCAGCTTGGGAACTAGCTACCCCCCCGGGGAGCTGTTTTTT
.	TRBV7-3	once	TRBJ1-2	CASSADGDYGYTF	TGTGCCAGCAGCGCCGACGGGGACTATGGCTACACCTTC
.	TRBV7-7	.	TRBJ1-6	CASSLQGETKNSPLHF	TGTGCTAGCAGCTTACAAGGAGAAACCAAAAATTCACCCCTCCACTTT
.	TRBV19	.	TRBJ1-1	CASSTGVWKAFF	TGTGCCAGTAGTACAGGGGTTTGGAAAGCTTTCTTT
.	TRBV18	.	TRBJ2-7	CASSPPERVKPYEQYF	TGTGCCAGCTCACCACCGGAGCGGGTAAAACCCTACGAGCAGTACTTC